The 29 T cell receptor beta chains below come from one sample, sequenced in a study of CD8 T cells in ankylosing spondylitis. MiXCR was run by TCRdb on the 5' RACE reads, yielding one entry per CDR3 protein. The sample records over 25,000 distinct CDR3 sequences, about 14% being singletons. The sequenced sample was blood. All receptors come from a male donor with ankylosing spondylitis or in good health (not recorded which).

This clonotype qualifies as medium-sized. The gene calls are TRBV5-1 and TRBJ2-7; maybe TRBD1 (5 bases). V gave up 4 bases and J gave up 0 bases, with 17 bases separating them. In germline, CDR1 is SGHRS, CDR2 YFSETQ. This CDR3 comprises 16 residues. CDR3 amino acids: CASSRNVAGNSYEQYF. Here the CDR3 DNA reads TGCGCCAGCAGCCGAAATGTGGCAGGGAACTCCTACGAGCAGTACTTC.

The genes are TRBV19 and TRBJ1-5; no firm D call. Trimming removed 10 bases at V and 5 bases at J, with 12 bases between. This CDR3 is built from 12 residues. Germline lookup yields CDR1 LNHDA and CDR2 SQIVND (reference sequence). CDR3 bases: TGTGCCACCTGCCGGAGGGATCAGCCCCAGCATTTT. This translates into CATCRRDQPQHF.

This chain links TRBV6-2 or TRBV6-3 with TRBJ2-3; D may be TRBD1 (6 bases). The CDR3 consists of 15 residues. Trimming removed 5 bases from V and 3 bases from J, with 15 bases in between. The germline CDR1 and CDR2 sequences are MNHEY and SVGEGT. The CDR3 protein is CASSPGHTTTDTQYF. The CDR3 coding sequence is TGTGCCAGCAGTCCGGGACACACGACAACAGATACGCAGTATTTT.

J is TRBJ1-1 and V is TRBV13, with D possibly matching TRBD1 (6 bases). V lost 1 base to trimming and J lost 3 bases, with 18 bases between them. CDR1 and CDR2 (germline): PRHDT, FYEKMQ (reference sequence). The length of the CDR3 is 17 residues. The CDR3 DNA is TGTGCCAGCAGCTTAGTCAGGGGCTCAACCGAGGACACTGAAGCTTTCTTT. Translation: CASSLVRGSTEDTEAFF.

A few counts support this clonotype. The chain carries TRBV28 and TRBJ2-2; TRBD2 matches at 9 bases. The CDR3 has 16 residues. The trim removed 5 bases at V and 3 bases at J, leaving 7 bases unmatched. Germline V gene lookup returns CDR1 MDHEN and CDR2 SYDVKM. CDR3: CASSEIAGVDTGELFF. In DNA, the CDR3 is TGTGCCAGCAGTGAAATAGCGGGAGTTGACACCGGGGAGCTGTTTTTT.

The CDR3 here is CASSSTPDKPNTEAFF. The CDR3 nucleotides read TGTGCCAGCAGCTCGACCCCGGACAAGCCGAACACTGAAGCTTTCTTT. V gene TRBV7-9 combines with J gene TRBJ1-1, with D perhaps matching TRBD1 (5 bases). The CDR3 runs to 16 residues. CDR1 is SEHNR and CDR2 is FQNEAQ in the germline V gene (reference sequence). The ends were cut back, 4 bases at V and 1 base at J, with 16 bases in the middle.

The chain combines TRBV7-9 with TRBJ2-5, with 7 bases fitting TRBD2. Germline trimming cut 6 bases from V and 4 bases from J; bases unmatched to any gene: 5. The CDR3 is 13 amino acids. The germline CDR1 and CDR2 sequences are SEHNR and FQNEAQ (reference sequence). For the CDR3, the DNA is TGTGCCAGCAGGCCTACTAGCGCAGAGACCCAGTACTTC. Its translation is CASRPTSAETQYF. The full variable domain, its missing parts supplied by reference TRBV7-9 and TRBJ2-5, is DTGVSQNPRHKITKRGQNVTFRCDPISEHNRLYWYRQTLGQGPEFLTYFQNEAQLEKSRLLSDRFSAERPKGSFSTLEIQRTEQGDSAMYLCASRPTSAETQYFGPGTRLLVL.

This clonotype is labeled as medium-sized. The chain is built from TRBV12-3 or TRBV12-4 and TRBJ2-2; D gene ambiguous. V dropped 5 bases and J dropped 7 bases, with 2 bases sitting between them. This CDR3 is 10 amino acids long. This CDR3 is CASSLGELFF. CDR3 nucleotide sequence: TGTGCCAGCAGTCTCGGGGAGCTGTTTTTT.

The V call is TRBV6-1, the J call TRBJ1-2, with unresolved D. This CDR3 comprises 13 residues. The V gene lost 0 bases and the J gene lost 4 bases, with 6 bases spanning the gap. Germline V CDR1 and CDR2: MNHNS, SASEGT. The CDR3 bases are TGTGCCAGCAGTGAAGCCTCGCCCTATGGCTACACCTTC. Protein: CASSEASPYGYTF.

The chain links TRBV5-1 to TRBJ2-7; unclear D gene. This CDR3 contains 14 residues. V lost 0 bases and J lost 2, with 9 bases in between. Germline V gene data show CDR1 as SGHRS and CDR2 as YFSETQ. CDR3 in DNA: TGCGCCAGCAGCTTGGAAGGGAATACCTACGAGCAGTACGTC. As protein: CASSLEGNTYEQYV.

The chain recombines TRBV7-2 with TRBJ2-3; D is unresolved. This CDR3 has 15 residues. Trimming took off 2 bases at V and 2 bases at J, with 11 bases between the two ends. Germline-derived CDR1 and CDR2 are SGHTA and FQGNSA. DNA for the CDR3: TGTGCCAGCAGCTTAAGGTCCCCGGACACAGATACGCAGTATTTT. This sequence encodes CASSLRSPDTDTQYF.

The rearrangement links TRBV7-2 to TRBJ2-7; 11 bases map to TRBD2. The junction had 5 bases not matched to a gene; V was cut back by 2 bases and J by 2 bases. CDR3 length: 16 residues. The V gene's germline CDR1 is SGHTA and CDR2 FQGNSA. The CDR3, as DNA: TGTGCCAGCAGCTTAATAGCGGGGGGGCCTACCTACGAGCAGTACGTC. Protein sequence: CASSLIAGGPTYEQYV.

The chain uses TRBV7-9 and TRBJ2-3, with 7 bases identical to TRBD2. From germline, CDR1 is SEHNR and CDR2 FQNEAQ (reference sequence). The V gene end was trimmed by 4 bases and the J gene end by 1 base; junction bases not matched to a gene: 2. The CDR3 has 14 residues. CDR3 coding DNA: TGTGCCAGCAGCTCCACTAGCGGCACAGATACGCAGTATTTT. This gives the protein CASSSTSGTDTQYF.

A few counts support this clonotype. The chain joins TRBV25-1 to TRBJ2-1, with D tentatively TRBD2 (5 bases). Looked up from germline, CDR1 is MGHDK and CDR2 is SYGVNS. The CDR3 sequence is 15 residues long. Trimming left V 7 bases short and J 5 bases short, with 18 bases between. The CDR3 reads CASNLSGIQNNEQFF. In DNA, the CDR3 is TGTGCCAGCAACCTAAGCGGAATTCAGAACAATGAGCAGTTCTTC.

This clonotype was observed many times. V usage is TRBV29-1 and J usage is TRBJ2-2; D is ambiguous. Trimming left V 0 bases short and J 3 bases short, with 8 bases between. Germline V lookup: CDR1 SQVTM, CDR2 ANQGSEA. The CDR3 consists of 14 residues. For the CDR3, the DNA is TGCAGCGTTGAAGATTTTGGTGACACCGGGGAGCTGTTTTTT. The encoded protein is CSVEDFGDTGELFF.

This clonotype rates as medium-sized. The chain carries TRBV13 and TRBJ1-2, with D maybe TRBD1 (5 bases). The CDR3 runs 17 residues. The germline V and J ends were trimmed by 0 bases and 0 bases, with 14 bases remaining between them. The germline V gene has CDR1 PRHDT and CDR2 FYEKMQ (reference sequence). The CDR3 nucleotides are TGTGCCAGCAGCTTAGGCCTTCGGGGACCAACTAACTATGGCTACACCTTC. It is translated as CASSLGLRGPTNYGYTF.

The rearrangement uses TRBV11-2 and TRBJ2-1; D not certain. CDR3 length: 11 amino acids. V dropped 5 bases and J dropped 13 bases, with 12 bases sitting between them. Germline V gene data show CDR1 as SGHAT and CDR2 as FQNNGV. The CDR3, as DNA: TGTGCCAGCAGCGACCGCCCTACCCAGTTCTTC. This gives the protein CASSDRPTQFF.

This clonotype has only a few counts. V gene TRBV3-1 combines with J gene TRBJ2-1; D is tentatively TRBD1 or TRBD2 (5 bases each). Deletions cut 1 base from V and 2 bases from J, with 9 bases between. The CDR3 totals 15 residues. From germline, CDR1 is LGHDT and CDR2 YNNKEL (reference sequence). The CDR3 sequence: CASSQAGTAYNEQFF. In nucleotides, the CDR3 is TGTGCCAGCAGCCAAGCCGGGACGGCCTACAATGAGCAGTTCTTC.

The rearrangement uses TRBV20-1 and TRBJ1-4; D not resolved. In germline, CDR1 is DFQATT, CDR2 SNEGSKA (reference sequence). The CDR3 runs 14 residues. Trimming cost V 4 bases and J 7 bases, with 16 bases left between them. CDR3 sequence reads: CSATNRALGEKLFF. The CDR3 DNA is TGCAGTGCTACTAACCGGGCCCTTGGTGAAAAACTGTTTTTT.

This clonotype was seen a few times. The chain has TRBV28 and TRBJ1-1; D not certain. V gave up 3 bases and J gave up 6 bases, with 8 bases separating them. Germline values: CDR1 MDHEN, CDR2 SYDVKM. This CDR3 spans 12 amino acids. CDR3: CASSLRLAEAFF. The CDR3 bases are TGTGCCAGCAGTTTGCGGCTGGCTGAAGCTTTCTTT.

This clonotype showed up just a few times. This chain connects TRBV11-2 to TRBJ2-7; D uncertain. Germline V lookup: CDR1 SGHAT, CDR2 FQNNGV. Deletions cut 1 base from V and 2 bases from J, with 9 bases between. CDR3 length: 14 amino acids. The DNA of the CDR3 is TGTGCCAGCAGCTTAGTTGTCTCCGCCTACGAGCAGTACTTC. Its protein product is CASSLVVSAYEQYF.

The V call is TRBV7-2, the J call TRBJ1-1, with 7 bases fitting TRBD1. The length of the CDR3 is 15 residues. Per germline, CDR1 SGHTA and CDR2 FQGNSA. V shed 5 bases and J 0 bases; nucleotides not matched to a gene: 6. In nucleotides, the CDR3 is TGTGCCAGCAGCCCTAGGACAGGCATGAACACTGAAGCTTTCTTT. Translated: CASSPRTGMNTEAFF. The full variable domain, its missing parts supplied by reference TRBV7-2 and TRBJ1-1, is GAGVSQSPSNKVTEKGKDVELRCDPISGHTALYWYRQSLGQGLEFLIYFQGNSAPDKSGLPSDRFSAERTGGSVSTLTIQRTQQEDSAVYLCASSPRTGMNTEAFFGQGTRLTVV.

The sample holds a few counts of this clonotype. The CDR3 is CASSQGAGGEQFF. CDR3 nucleotides: TGCGCCAGCAGCCAAGGGGCCGGGGGTGAGCAGTTCTTC. V is TRBV4-3 and J is TRBJ2-1, with D possibly being TRBD2 (6 bases). Germline CDR1 is LGHNA and CDR2 is YSLEER. The CDR3 loop spans 13 amino acids. V was trimmed by 1 base and J by 9 bases, leaving 10 bases between them.

This clonotype was recorded a few times. The chain is built from TRBV20-1 and TRBJ2-2; weak D call: TRBD2 (7 bases). V was pared by 5 bases and J by 4 bases, with 14 bases between. The V gene's germline CDR1 is DFQATT and CDR2 SNEGSKA (reference sequence). The CDR3 extends over 14 amino acids. This CDR3 is CSAPRGLGTGELFF. Here the CDR3 DNA reads TGCAGTGCTCCGCGGGGGCTAGGCACCGGGGAGCTGTTTTTT.

This clonotype was recorded a few times. DNA for the CDR3: TGCGCCAGCAGCCCCTTAGCGGGAGGCGGCAATGAGCAGTTCTTC. Encoded protein: CASSPLAGGGNEQFF. This chain links TRBV4-1 with TRBJ2-1; 10 bases agree with TRBD2. The CDR3 length is 15 residues. V dropped 4 bases and J dropped 6; count of bases not matched to a gene: 6. Germline V gene lookup returns CDR1 MGHRA and CDR2 YSYEKL.

This clonotype was picked up a small number of times. V and J are TRBV28 and TRBJ1-4, with a possible D match to TRBD1 (5 bases). Germline CDR1 is MDHEN and CDR2 is SYDVKM. Deletions cut 5 bases from V and 0 bases from J, with 13 bases between. The CDR3 is 16 amino acids. CDR3 DNA sequence: TGTGCCAGCAGTCCAGCGGGGGGTACAACTAATGAAAAACTGTTTTTT. Its translation: CASSPAGGTTNEKLFF.

This rearrangement joins TRBV10-3 to TRBJ1-5; D is unresolved. Between the trimmed V and J ends, which lost 3 bases and 9 bases, there was a span of 9 bases. Germline V CDR1 and CDR2: ENHRY, SYGVKD. CDR3 size: 12 residues. CDR3 DNA sequence: TGTGCCATCAGTGACCCCGGGAGGCCCCAGCATTTT. This encodes CAISDPGRPQHF.

This chain connects TRBV20-1 to TRBJ2-2; no clear D. The CDR3 spans 11 residues. CDR1 is DFQATT, CDR2 SNEGSKA, per germline (reference sequence). V gave up 6 bases and J gave up 1 base, with 3 bases separating them. CDR3 in DNA: TGCAGTGCCGTGAACACCGGGGAGCTGTTTTTT. Amino acids: CSAVNTGELFF.

This chain uses TRBV2 with TRBJ2-2, with 8 bases lining up with TRBD2. The CDR3 totals 16 residues. Germline trimming cut 4 bases from V and 0 bases from J; bases unmatched to any gene: 4. Germline values: CDR1 SNHLY, CDR2 FYNNEI. The DNA of the CDR3 is TGTGCCAGCAGTGGAGGCGGGGGGACGAACACCGGGGAGCTGTTTTTT. As protein: CASSGGGGTNTGELFF.